This is a list of T cell receptor beta chains from one sample in a study of T cell responses to AZD1222 COVID-19 vaccine. Only in-frame clones appear in the TCRdb table, and some are missing; sequencing was by immunoSEQ multiplex PCR. The data hold about 47,000 clones, with around four fifths observed a single time. Sequenced here: peripheral blood, sampled on day 0 of MenACWY control vaccination. The origin of the receptors is an adult in good health. Each CDR3 is given with its conserved first and last residue. The D gene is left open where the match is weak. Clone size appears in some rows only: once, few, many, or a class for an expanded clone.

j_call | cdr3_length | d_call | clone_size | v_call | cdr3_aa | cdr3_nt
TRBJ1-1 | 13 | - | - | TRBV5-5 | CASSVTWGTEAFF | TGTGCCAGCAGTGTCACATGGGGCACTGAAGCTTTCTTT
TRBJ1-3 | 14 | - | few | TRBV20-1 | CSASQGASGNTIYF | TGCAGTGCTAGTCAAGGGGCCTCTGGAAACACCATATATTTT
TRBJ1-5 | 15 | TRBD1 | few | TRBV30 | CAWSVRDRPRVPQHF | TGTGCCTGGAGTGTTCGGGACAGGCCGCGTGTGCCCCAGCATTTT
TRBJ2-4 | 18 | - | - | TRBV3-1/TRBV3-2 | CASSQESPGPGAKNIQYF | TGTGCCAGCAGCCAAGAAAGTCCAGGCCCGGGTGCCAAAAACATTCAGTACTTC
TRBJ2-3 | 16 | TRBD1 | - | TRBV7-2 | CASSSQTGANTDTQYF | TGTGCCAGCAGCTCACAGACAGGGGCCAACACAGATACGCAGTATTTT
TRBJ1-5 | 18 | - | - | TRBV14 | CASSQEYGSGGRTQPQHF | TGTGCCAGCAGCCAAGAGTACGGGAGCGGGGGCCGTACTCAGCCCCAGCATTTT
TRBJ1-5 | 15 | - | - | TRBV7-6 | CASSSETGINQPQHF | TGTGCCAGCAGCTCCGAGACAGGAATCAATCAGCCCCAGCATTTT
TRBJ2-6 | 16 | - | - | TRBV5-5 | CASSPGPLSGANVLTF | TGTGCCAGCAGCCCGGGACCCCTCTCTGGGGCCAACGTCCTGACTTTC
TRBJ2-3 | 16 | TRBD2 | - | TRBV5-6 | CASSFSGRRSTDTQYF | TGTGCCAGCAGCTTTAGCGGGAGGAGGAGCACAGATACGCAGTATTTT
TRBJ2-3 | 10 | - | - | TRBV30 | CAWARDTQYF | TGTGCCTGGGCGCGAGATACGCAGTATTTT
TRBJ2-4 | 14 | - | - | TRBV6-2/TRBV6-3 | CASSPTVAKNIQYF | TGTGCCAGCAGCCCAACGGTAGCCAAAAACATTCAGTACTTC
TRBJ2-3 | 14 | - | - | TRBV7-9 | CASSLGGAWDTQYF | TGTGCCAGCAGCTTAGGGGGGGCATGGGATACGCAGTATTTT
TRBJ1-2 | 15 | - | - | TRBV5-1 | CASSLGQGVKDGYTF | TGCGCCAGCAGCTTGGGGCAGGGTGTTAAAGATGGCTACACCTTC
TRBJ1-4 | 16 | - | - | TRBV5-1 | CASSPPGGADGEKLFF | TGCGCCAGCAGCCCCCCCGGGGGCGCGGATGGTGAAAAACTGTTTTTT
TRBJ2-6 | 16 | - | - | TRBV2 | CASNRDIPSGANVLTF | TGTGCCAGCAACCGGGACATACCCTCTGGGGCCAACGTCCTGACTTTC
TRBJ1-2 | 15 | - | few | TRBV5-5 | CASSSASTALYGYTF | TGTGCCAGCAGCTCTGCCTCGACAGCTCTCTATGGCTACACCTTC
TRBJ2-7 | 15 | - | - | TRBV19 | CASSIVSGGSYEQYF | TGTGCCAGTAGTATTGTGTCGGGCGGTTCCTACGAGCAGTACTTC
TRBJ2-7 | 14 | - | once | TRBV3-1/TRBV3-2 | CASSQVRGEGEQYF | TGTGCCAGCAGCCAAGTCCGGGGTGAAGGGGAGCAGTACTTC
TRBJ2-7 | 16 | - | - | TRBV19 | CASSPTGGFSSYEQYF | TGTGCCAGTAGCCCGACCGGTGGGTTCAGCTCCTACGAGCAGTACTTC
TRBJ2-2 | 14 | - | medium-sized | TRBV30 | CAWALGSGTGELFF | TGTGCCTGGGCTCTTGGGTCGGGAACCGGGGAGCTGTTTTTT
TRBJ2-7 | 17 | TRBD1 | few | TRBV6-2/TRBV6-3 | CASSSLMRGQGGYEQYF | TGTGCCAGCAGTTCCCTAATGAGGGGACAGGGTGGTTACGAGCAGTACTTC
TRBJ2-5 | 11 | - | - | TRBV5-6 | CASIFGASEYF | TGTGCCAGCATATTTGGGGCCTCGGAGTACTTC
TRBJ2-4 | 21 | TRBD2 | - | TRBV6-1 | CASSERWGRGATLLAKNIQYF | TGTGCCAGCAGTGAACGGTGGGGGCGGGGGGCCACCCTTTTAGCCAAAAACATTCAGTACTTC
TRBJ1-1 | 13 | - | once | TRBV12-5 | CASGHLTSTEAFF | TGTGCTAGTGGTCACCTGACATCCACTGAAGCTTTCTTT
TRBJ2-1 | 16 | TRBD2 | few | TRBV7-9 | CASSFGGLAGGNEQFF | TGTGCCAGCAGCTTCGGCGGTCTAGCGGGGGGAAATGAGCAGTTCTTC
TRBJ1-1 | 19 | - | - | TRBV21-1 | CASRSKNRSGCRFKAEAFF | TGTGCCAGCAGATCCAAAAACCGGTCAGGGTGCAGGTTTAAAGCTGAAGCTTTCTTT
TRBJ1-1 | 16 | - | many | TRBV4-1 | CASSQDVYRQNTEAFF | TGCGCCAGCAGCCAAGATGTTTACCGACAGAACACTGAAGCTTTCTTT
TRBJ2-5 | 14 | - | - | TRBV19 | CASSIVGRGETQYF | TGTGCCAGTAGTATAGTGGGCAGGGGCGAGACCCAGTACTTC
TRBJ1-1 | 17 | TRBD1 | few | TRBV11-2 | CASSRTGTGTLGTEAFF | TGTGCCAGCAGCCGAACCGGGACAGGGACATTAGGCACTGAAGCTTTCTTT
TRBJ2-5 | 15 | - | - | TRBV5-4 | CASSLDATGRETQYF | TGTGCCAGCAGCTTGGACGCAACAGGGAGGGAGACCCAGTACTTC
TRBJ1-1 | 13 | TRBD1 | - | TRBV5-4 | CASSLGQGAEAFF | TGTGCCAGCAGCTTGGGACAGGGAGCTGAAGCTTTCTTT
TRBJ1-1 | 15 | - | - | TRBV10-1 | CASSDEPGAGTEAFF | TGCGCCAGCAGTGACGAGCCCGGCGCGGGCACTGAAGCTTTCTTT
TRBJ1-2 | 14 | - | - | TRBV3-1/TRBV3-2 | CASSHRTAGYGYTF | TGTGCCAGCAGCCACCGGACAGCGGGGTATGGCTACACCTTC
TRBJ2-1 | 16 | TRBD2 | once | TRBV9 | CASSTRLAPGRNEQFF | TGTGCCAGCAGCACCCGACTAGCGCCTGGTAGGAATGAGCAGTTCTTC
TRBJ2-7 | 13 | - | - | TRBV29-1 | CSVEDWLSYEQYF | TGCAGCGTTGAAGATTGGCTTTCCTACGAGCAGTACTTC
TRBJ1-1 | 13 | - | - | TRBV4-1 | CASSQAPGGEAFF | TGCGCCAGCAGCCAAGCCCCTGGTGGTGAGGCTTTCTTT
TRBJ2-1 | 16 | - | few | TRBV15 | CATSKVGDRSYNEQFF | TGTGCCACCAGCAAGGTAGGAGACCGCTCCTACAATGAGCAGTTCTTC
TRBJ2-6 | 15 | - | once | TRBV5-1 | CASSPRGSGANVLTF | TGCGCCAGCAGCCCGAGGGGAAGCGGGGCCAACGTCCTGACTTTC
TRBJ2-3 | 13 | TRBD2 | - | TRBV12-3/TRBV12-4 | CASSLWGGDTQYF | TGTGCCAGCAGTTTGTGGGGGGGAGATACGCAGTATTTT
TRBJ2-3 | 15 | - | - | TRBV7-9 | CASTPEDRGADTQYF | TGTGCCAGCACCCCCGAGGACCGCGGGGCAGATACGCAGTATTTT
TRBJ1-2 | 15 | - | - | TRBV11-2 | CASSPQELGNYGYTF | TGTGCCAGCAGCCCACAGGAACTGGGTAACTATGGCTACACCTTC
TRBJ2-1 | 17 | TRBD2 | - | TRBV30 | CAWRGKHGTSVYNEQFF | TGTGCCTGGAGGGGAAAACACGGGACTAGCGTATACAATGAGCAGTTCTTC
TRBJ2-7 | 17 | TRBD1 | - | TRBV7-9 | CASSLGQGPSSSYEQYF | TGTGCCAGCAGCTTAGGACAGGGGCCTTCCAGCTCCTACGAGCAGTACTTC
TRBJ1-6 | 19 | TRBD1 | - | TRBV5-1 | CASSLEGTGVFAYNSPLHF | TGCGCCAGCAGCTTGGAGGGGACAGGGGTGTTCGCCTATAATTCACCCCTCCACTTT
TRBJ2-7 | 15 | TRBD1 | - | TRBV27 | CASSLVWDRGYEQYF | TGTGCCAGCAGTTTGGTATGGGACAGGGGCTACGAGCAGTACTTC
TRBJ1-5 | 13 | TRBD1 | - | TRBV28 | CASSPDRRQPQHF | TGTGCCAGCAGCCCGGACAGGCGACAGCCCCAGCATTTT
TRBJ1-1 | 12 | - | - | TRBV12-3/TRBV12-4 | CASSRGETEAFF | TGTGCCAGCAGCCGGGGGGAAACTGAAGCTTTCTTT
TRBJ1-1 | 12 | TRBD1 | - | TRBV7-3 | CASRTGGTEAFF | TGTGCCAGCAGGACAGGGGGCACTGAAGCTTTCTTT
TRBJ2-1 | 15 | - | - | TRBV11-2 | CASSLQRGAWNEQFF | TGTGCCAGCAGCTTACAAAGGGGCGCGTGGAATGAGCAGTTCTTC
TRBJ2-1 | 12 | - | - | TRBV10-1 | CASSESTEEQFF | TGCGCCAGCAGTGAGTCGACTGAGGAGCAGTTCTTC